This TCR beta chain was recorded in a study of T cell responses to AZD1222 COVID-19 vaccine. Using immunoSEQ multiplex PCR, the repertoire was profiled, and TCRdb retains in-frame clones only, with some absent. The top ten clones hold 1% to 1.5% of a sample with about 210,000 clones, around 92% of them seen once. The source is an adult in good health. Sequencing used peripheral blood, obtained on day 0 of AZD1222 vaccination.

As DNA, the CDR3 is TGTGCCAGCAGCCCCAGTTCCTCCAGGACCCCCACAGATACGCAGTATTTT. Protein sequence: CASSPSSSRTPTDTQYF. The chain recombines TRBV9 with TRBJ2-3; D is undetermined. The CDR3 is 17 amino acids. The V gene lost 4 bases and the J gene lost 2 bases, with 20 bases spanning the gap. Germline values: CDR1 SGDLS, CDR2 YYNGEE.